This note documents a single TCR beta chain sequence. Its antigen is undetermined. This likely traces to a read error, being one base from a far larger clone. Germline values: CDR1 MNHGY, CDR2 SAAAGT. There are 17 residues in the CDR3. These data come from a study of prognosis after radiotherapy for stage I lung cancer. As for the study in general: Tumor types were squamous cell carcinoma in about seven patients, adenocarcinoma in 11 to 12. Stereotactic body radiotherapy was given without concurrent therapy, and no patient received both at once. Study-level points and caveats: Stereotactic body radiation therapy was followed by fewer unique TCR clones, median approximately 9,600 versus 7,200. Between patients with and without metastases, TRBV and TRBJ gene usage reportedly differed.

The authors amplified TCR beta CDR3 from genomic DNA using two-round multiplex PCR. Gene-specific TRBV and TRBJ primers were used in PCR round one. TCRdb analysed the multiplex PCR reads with MiXCR anew, one entry per CDR3 protein. The sample includes fewer than 15,000 distinct CDR3 sequences, around 50% of them seen just once. This material consisted of PBMCs, taken before or after stereotactic body radiation therapy (not recorded which). The origin of this receptor is a donor at least 50 years old with non-small cell lung cancer. The chain employs TRBV6-8 and TRBJ2-2; 8 bases line up with TRBD2. CDR3 bases: TGTGACAGCATCAGGGCTAGCGGGCGGTCGATGACCGGGGAGCTGTTTTTT. Protein: CDSIRASGRSMTGELFF.